This passage covers 32 T cell receptor beta chains from one sample sequenced in a study of cytomegalovirus exposure and HLA in healthy donors. Use of 60 Vbeta and 13 Jbeta primers characterized the PCR. The data were produced by immunoSEQ multiplex PCR, yet TCRdb's version contains in-frame clones alone and is incomplete. Here the sample spans over 110,000 clones, approximately 70% being singletons. Source material: PBMCs. The receptors were sampled from a woman in her thirties or forties in good health and CMV-seronegative.

The CDR3 bases are TGTGCCAGCAGCTTTTTTAGGGGAAATGAAAAACTGTTTTTT. Protein sequence: CASSFFRGNEKLFF. This chain links TRBV5-5 with TRBJ1-4; TRBD1 is a possible D gene (5 bases). CDR3 length: 14 amino acids. Germline CDR1 reads SGHKS; CDR2 reads YYEKEE (reference sequence). V was trimmed by 2 bases and J by 5 bases, leaving 10 bases between them.

V and J are TRBV19 and TRBJ1-2, with TRBD1 matching 9 bases. Germline trimming cut 5 bases from V and 2 bases from J; bases unmatched to any gene: 3. Germline CDR1 is LNHDA and CDR2 is SQIVND (reference sequence). The CDR3 has 14 residues. The CDR3 loop reads CASSPDRGNYGYTF. CDR3 in DNA: TGTGCCAGTAGTCCAGACAGGGGGAACTATGGCTACACCTTC.

The chain carries TRBV4-1 and TRBJ2-7; D remains ambiguous. V was trimmed by 0 bases and J by 0 bases, leaving 12 bases between them. The germline CDR1 and CDR2 sequences are MGHRA and YSYEKL. The CDR3 is made up of 16 amino acids. Written as DNA, the CDR3 is TGCGCCAGCAGCCAAGAAAATCGTGGCAGCTCCTACGAGCAGTACTTC. Its translation: CASSQENRGSSYEQYF.

This rearrangement joins TRBV4-2 to TRBJ2-3; 12 bases are a match to TRBD1. The length of the CDR3 is 17 residues. Germline V gene lookup returns CDR1 LGHNA and CDR2 YNFKEQ. Germline trimming cut 0 bases from V and 4 bases from J; bases unmatched to any gene: 5. In DNA, the CDR3 is TGTGCCAGCAGCCAAGATCAGGGGACAGGGGGCGCAGATACGCAGTATTTT. Translated, it gives CASSQDQGTGGADTQYF.

This sequence joins TRBV19 and TRBJ1-2, with D possibly being TRBD1 (5 bases). CDR3 length: 14 residues. Trimming cost V 4 bases and J 3 bases, with 12 bases left between them. Per germline, CDR1 LNHDA and CDR2 SQIVND (reference sequence). In nucleotides, the CDR3 is TGTGCCAGTAGTAACTCCGACAGATACTATGGCTACACCTTC. It yields the protein CASSNSDRYYGYTF.

The gene calls are TRBV2 and TRBJ1-6; D might be TRBD1 (5 bases). Germline CDR1 reads SNHLY; CDR2 reads FYNNEI. Trimming took 3 bases from V and 5 from J, leaving 11 bases between them. The CDR3 spans 15 residues. CDR3 sequence reads: CASSDWGINNSPLHF. CDR3 nucleotides: TGTGCCAGCAGTGATTGGGGCATCAATAATTCACCCCTCCACTTT.

A note on this clone: The junction shows a germline mismatch at one end, possibly a read error. The rearrangement uses TRBV10-3 and TRBJ1-2; 12 positions match TRBD1. Germline CDR1 and CDR2: ENHRY and SYGVKD. This CDR3 is 16 amino acids long. The CDR3 reads CASSAGTGGQRNRNYF. Written as DNA, the CDR3 is TGTGCCTCAAGTGCGGGGACAGGGGGCCAACGAAATCGTAATTACTTC.

The rearrangement uses TRBV5-1 and TRBJ1-2, with 7 bases fitting TRBD1. From germline, CDR1 is SGHRS and CDR2 YFSETQ. The CDR3 totals 14 residues. Losses at the gene ends were 4 bases for V and 6 bases for J; bases not matched to a gene: 9. CDR3 sequence reads: CASSLDRASDGYTF. The DNA of the CDR3 is TGCGCCAGCAGCCTCGACAGGGCCAGCGATGGCTACACCTTC.

The sample holds a few counts of this clone. This chain uses TRBV6-5 with TRBJ1-1; possibly TRBD1 for D (6 bases). With 2 bases removed from V and 4 bases from J, the gap between germline ends came to 8 bases. CDR1 is MNHEY, CDR2 SVGAGI, per germline. The CDR3 runs 13 residues. The CDR3 here is CASSYARGTEAFF. CDR3 nucleotides: TGTGCCAGCAGTTACGCCAGGGGCACTGAAGCTTTCTTT.

This chain links TRBV5-6 with TRBJ2-7; D is possibly TRBD2 (5 bases). CDR1 is SGHDT, CDR2 YYEEEE, per germline. The ends were cut back, 0 bases at V and 3 bases at J, with 7 bases in the middle. CDR3 length: 13 residues. Written as DNA, the CDR3 is TGTGCCAGCAGCTTGGGACGGGACTACGAGCAGTACTTC. It yields the protein CASSLGRDYEQYF.

This clone showed up just a few times. The chain has TRBV6-1 and TRBJ2-7; 7 bases line up with TRBD1. The V and J ends lost 1 base and 0 bases, in that order; junction bases with no gene match: 15. Germline CDR1 and CDR2: MNHNS and SASEGT. The CDR3 length is 19 residues. Written as DNA, the CDR3 is TGTGCCAGCAGTGAAGACGGAGCAGGGGGTTATTCCTACTCCTACGAGCAGTACGTC. Translating gives CASSEDGAGGYSYSYEQYV.

This chain links TRBV5-1 with TRBJ2-7; TRBD2 is a possible D gene (6 bases). The CDR3 totals 15 residues. The ends were cut back, 0 bases at V and 3 bases at J, with 13 bases in the middle. CDR1 is SGHRS and CDR2 is YFSETQ in the germline V gene. CDR3 amino acids: CASSLATGDVYEQYV. The DNA for the CDR3 is TGCGCCAGCAGCTTGGCCACGGGGGACGTCTACGAGCAGTACGTC.

The chain carries TRBV6-1 and TRBJ1-5, with a weak D call TRBD1 (6 bases). The germline V gene encodes CDR1 MNHNS and CDR2 SASEGT. Trimming pared 6 bases from V and 5 bases from J, leaving 17 bases between. The CDR3 is 15 residues long. The CDR3 DNA reads as TGTGCCAGCAGCCAAAAGTTGGGACATCATCAGCCCCAGCATTTT. It codes for CASSQKLGHHQPQHF.

For the CDR3, the DNA is TGCGCCAGCAGCTTGGCATCGGGGGGGGTAACAGATACGCAGTATTTT. Translation: CASSLASGGVTDTQYF. The chain links TRBV5-1 to TRBJ2-3, with TRBD2 matching over 8 bases. Germline V gene data show CDR1 as SGHRS and CDR2 as YFSETQ. This CDR3 spans 16 amino acids. With V trimmed by 0 bases and J by 3 bases, 6 bases remained unmatched.

The rearrangement joins TRBV9 to TRBJ2-4, with TRBD1 identical over 10 bases. Looked up from germline, CDR1 is SGDLS and CDR2 is YYNGEE. This CDR3 contains 19 residues. With 0 bases clipped from V and 8 bases from J, the junction kept 17 bases outside the gene matches. The CDR3 sequence is CASSVAPGSGQGQHDIQYF. CDR3 bases: TGTGCCAGCAGCGTAGCGCCTGGCTCGGGACAGGGGCAACACGACATTCAGTACTTC.

The chain is built from TRBV9 and TRBJ2-1; TRBD2 matches 7 bases. This CDR3 spans 15 amino acids. The germline V gene has CDR1 SGDLS and CDR2 YYNGEE. The V gene end was trimmed by 4 bases and the J gene end by 6 bases; junction bases not matched to a gene: 10. The CDR3 DNA sequence: TGTGCCAGCAGCAGACCATCCGCGGGGGTCAATGAGCAGTTCTTC. It yields the protein CASSRPSAGVNEQFF.

CDR3 in amino acids: CASTFGWRGISDTQYF. CDR3 DNA: TGTGCCAGCACCTTCGGCTGGCGGGGGATCTCAGATACGCAGTATTTT. This sequence joins TRBV6-6 and TRBJ2-3; 7 nucleotides agree with TRBD2. Germline V lookup: CDR1 MNHNY, CDR2 SVGAGI (reference sequence). With V trimmed by 7 bases and J by 4 bases, 14 bases remained unmatched. The CDR3 is 16 residues long.

The gene calls are TRBV5-1 and TRBJ2-1, with 11 bases identical to TRBD2. V gave up 1 base and J gave up 6 bases; unmatched junction bases: 3. The germline gives CDR1 SGHRS, CDR2 YFSETQ. CDR3 size: 15 residues. CDR3 in DNA: TGCGCCAGCAGCTTGCCTAGCGGGGGGTTCAATGAGCAGTTCTTC. This codes for CASSLPSGGFNEQFF.

This chain joins TRBV29-1 and TRBJ2-1; no clear D. The CDR3 extends over 14 amino acids. Germline V lookup: CDR1 SQVTM, CDR2 ANQGSEA. Deletions cut 5 bases from V and 0 bases from J, with 11 bases between. CDR3 region: CSVRVRSSYNEQFF. The DNA of the CDR3 is TGCAGCGTTCGGGTCCGAAGCTCCTACAATGAGCAGTTCTTC.

This clone was found a few times. This CDR3 reads CASSHIGTEYEQYF. DNA of the CDR3: TGCGCCAGCAGCCATATCGGGACAGAATACGAGCAGTACTTC. The J gene is TRBJ2-7, the V gene TRBV4-1, with 7 bases lining up with TRBD1. Trimming removed 3 bases from V and 4 bases from J; junction bases left unmatched: 6. CDR1 is MGHRA, CDR2 YSYEKL, per germline. CDR3 length equals 14 residues.

This clone was counted between two and nine times. The chain has TRBV27 and TRBJ1-6; TRBD1 agrees at 9 bases. After removal of 3 bases from V and 9 bases from J, the junction contained 6 bases not matched to a gene. The CDR3 consists of 15 residues. The germline gives CDR1 MNHEY, CDR2 SMNVEV (reference sequence). DNA for the CDR3: TGTGCCAGCAGTTTTACCGGACAGGGGAGTTCACCCCTCCACTTT. Translation gives CASSFTGQGSSPLHF.

This clone was detected a few times. The rearrangement links TRBV7-8 to TRBJ2-2; 10 nucleotides agree with TRBD2. CDR1 and CDR2 (germline): SGHVS, FQNEAQ. This CDR3 is built from 15 residues. With V trimmed by 2 bases and J by 3 bases, 0 bases remained unmatched. The CDR3 sequence: CASSLLAGDTGELFF. CDR3 bases: TGTGCCAGCAGCTTACTAGCGGGGGACACCGGGGAGCTGTTTTTT.

The chain has TRBV2 and TRBJ1-2; 11 bases match TRBD1. The junction had 10 bases not matched to a gene; V was cut back by 6 bases and J by 7 bases. The CDR3 has 15 residues. From germline, CDR1 is SNHLY and CDR2 FYNNEI. CDR3 protein: CASREPDRGQGGYTF. The CDR3 DNA reads as TGTGCCAGCAGAGAGCCGGACAGGGGGCAAGGTGGCTACACCTTC.

The rearrangement joins TRBV9 to TRBJ1-4, with 9 bases aligning to TRBD1. The CDR3 covers 15 residues. Losses at the gene ends were 4 bases for V and 8 bases for J; bases not matched to a gene: 9. Germline loops: CDR1 SGDLS, CDR2 YYNGEE. The DNA of the CDR3 is TGTGCCAGCAGCTCAAGGGACAGGGCAGACGAAAAACTGTTTTTT. It encodes CASSSRDRADEKLFF.

The chain is built from TRBV4-1 and TRBJ1-1, with D perhaps matching TRBD1 (6 bases). This CDR3 comprises 14 residues. Trimming pared 2 bases from V and 5 bases from J, leaving 12 bases between. The germline CDR1 and CDR2 sequences are MGHRA and YSYEKL. The chain's CDR3 is CASSQHNRETEAFF. The CDR3 region has the DNA TGCGCCAGCAGCCAACACAACAGGGAAACTGAAGCTTTCTTT.

The chain recombines TRBV27 with TRBJ1-1, with 7 bases aligning to TRBD1. The CDR3 has 14 residues. CDR1 and CDR2 (germline): MNHEY, SMNVEV (reference sequence). The V segment lost 2 bases and the J segment 5 bases; nucleotides outside the gene matches: 5. CDR3 residues: CASSLVGGRTEAFF. In nucleotides, the CDR3 is TGTGCCAGCAGTTTAGTAGGGGGCAGGACTGAAGCTTTCTTT.

The rearrangement links TRBV6-1 to TRBJ1-1; D perhaps matches TRBD1 (5 bases). CDR3 size: 13 residues. The germline V gene has CDR1 MNHNS and CDR2 SASEGT. The V and J ends lost 4 bases and 3 bases respectively, with 9 bases between them. CDR3 sequence reads: CASSGGGYTEAFF. The CDR3 DNA follows: TGTGCCAGCAGTGGGGGGGGTTACACTGAAGCTTTCTTT.

About this clone: The germline gene is not matched at one end of the junction; a read error may be the cause. The chain carries TRBV7-9 and TRBJ2-1, with TRBD2 as a possible D gene (5 bases). The CDR3 totals 12 residues. Germline V lookup: CDR1 SEHNR, CDR2 FQNEAQ (reference sequence). The CDR3 sequence is CSSSGVGGEQFF. The CDR3 DNA reads as TGTTCCAGCAGCGGAGTTGGTGGTGAGCAGTTCTTC.

The chain employs TRBV27 and TRBJ1-6; D unclear. The V gene lost 3 bases and the J gene lost 4 bases, with 7 bases spanning the gap. Germline CDR1 and CDR2: MNHEY and SMNVEV (reference sequence). The CDR3 runs to 14 residues. The CDR3 protein is CASSFGAYNSPLHF. Here the CDR3 DNA reads TGTGCCAGCAGTTTCGGAGCTTATAATTCACCCCTCCACTTT.

This clone occurred a few times. The chain joins TRBV5-1 to TRBJ1-1, with D hard to call. The V end was cut by 4 bases, the J end by 3 bases, with 7 bases between. CDR1 and CDR2 (germline): SGHRS, YFSETQ. CDR3 size: 12 residues. The CDR3 nucleotides read TGCGCCAGCAGCGGCACAGACACTGAAGCTTTCTTT. Translating it yields CASSGTDTEAFF.

The gene calls are TRBV2 and TRBJ1-2; no clear D. Trimming removed 4 bases at V and 2 bases at J, with 14 bases between. Germline values: CDR1 SNHLY, CDR2 FYNNEI. The length of the CDR3 is 15 residues. The CDR3 loop is CASSGPEGWNYGYTF. CDR3 nucleotide sequence: TGTGCCAGCAGTGGCCCAGAGGGTTGGAACTATGGCTACACCTTC.

V and J are TRBV7-9 and TRBJ1-2; D not resolved. The ends were cut back, 5 bases at V and 4 bases at J, with 14 bases in the middle. CDR3 length: 14 residues. Germline V gives CDR1 SEHNR, CDR2 FQNEAQ (reference sequence). DNA for the CDR3: TGTGCCAGCAGCACAGAGAGTGGACTCTATGGCTACACCTTC. Translated, it gives CASSTESGLYGYTF. Full variable domain (missing parts from reference TRBV7-9 and TRBJ1-2): DTGVSQNPRHKITKRGQNVTFRCDPISEHNRLYWYRQTLGQGPEFLTYFQNEAQLEKSRLLSDRFSAERPKGSFSTLEIQRTEQGDSAMYLCASSTESGLYGYTFGSGTRLTVV.